The 20 T cell receptor beta chains below come from one sample, sequenced in a study of control samples from healthy donors and cancer patients. Libraries were prepared by immunoSEQ multiplex PCR; TCRdb keeps only in-frame clonotypes and omits some of them. The sample shows 390,000 or so clones, 75% to 95% of them seen only once. Sample: PBMCs. The receptors originated from a man aged 40-49 years with head and neck cancer.

This clone is a singleton in its sample. The chain has TRBV5-8 and TRBJ1-2, with a weak D call TRBD1 (5 bases). V was pared by 5 bases and J by 3 bases, with 17 bases between. The CDR3 is 15 residues long. Germline V lookup: CDR1 SGHTS, CDR2 YDEGEE. The CDR3 bases are TGTGCCAGCAGTCTAAGGGGAGGCAGTTACTATGGCTACACCTTC. The encoded protein is CASSLRGGSYYGYTF.

This clone was observed once. This chain uses TRBV19 with TRBJ1-2; D not certain. V was clipped by 3 bases and J by 0 bases, with 8 bases between them. CDR1 is LNHDA, CDR2 SQIVND, per germline (reference sequence). This CDR3 spans 14 amino acids. The CDR3 DNA follows: TGTGCCAGTAGTATTCGCAGAACTAACTATGGCTACACCTTC. Residues: CASSIRRTNYGYTF. The complete variable domain, with remaining parts taken from reference TRBV19 and TRBJ1-2, reads DGGITQSPKYLFRKEGQNVTLSCEQNLNHDAMYWYRQDPGQGLRLIYYSQIVNDFQKGDIAEGYSVSREKKESFPLTVTSAQKNPTAFYLCASSIRRTNYGYTFGSGTRLTVV.

The gene calls are TRBV7-2 and TRBJ2-3; D not certain. CDR3 length: 15 residues. Trimming took off 5 bases at V and 4 bases at J, with 16 bases between the two ends. CDR1 is SGHTA, CDR2 FQGNSA, per germline. CDR3 amino acids: CASSPRKGGPDTQYF. In DNA, the CDR3 is TGTGCCAGCAGCCCCCGGAAGGGTGGGCCAGATACGCAGTATTTT. The variable domain in full, with the rest retrieved from reference TRBV7-2 and TRBJ2-3, is GAGVSQSPSNKVTEKGKDVELRCDPISGHTALYWYRQSLGQGLEFLIYFQGNSAPDKSGLPSDRFSAERTGGSVSTLTIQRTQQEDSAVYLCASSPRKGGPDTQYFGPGTRLTVL.

The rearrangement uses TRBV5-1 and TRBJ2-5; no reliable D call. Trimming shortened V by 4 bases and J by 5 bases, and 9 bases separated the two germline ends. This CDR3 region has 12 residues. Germline V gene sequence: CDR1 SGHRS, CDR2 YFSETQ. This CDR3 reads CASSPVGETQYF. CDR3 DNA: TGCGCCAGCAGCCCGGTAGGCGAGACCCAGTACTTC.

Comments on this clone: One end of the junction does not line up with germline, which may come from a read error. The chain has TRBV11-2 and TRBJ2-7, with 7 bases that match TRBD1. The CDR3 length is 12 residues. Looked up from germline, CDR1 is SGHAT and CDR2 is FQNNGV. This chain's CDR3 is CASSSTGTDPFF. CDR3 in DNA: TGTGCCAGCAGCTCGACCGGGACAGACCCCTTCTTC.

J is TRBJ1-3 and V is TRBV7-9; D is unclear. V lost 1 base, J lost 0 bases, and 7 bases lay in between. Germline V gene lookup returns CDR1 SEHNR and CDR2 FQNEAQ (reference sequence). This CDR3 comprises 15 residues. The CDR3 DNA is TGTGCCAGCAGCTTAGATCCGGGCTCTGGAAACACCATATATTTT. Protein: CASSLDPGSGNTIYF.

The chain has TRBV7-9 and TRBJ1-1, with D tentatively TRBD1 (5 bases). Per germline, CDR1 SEHNR and CDR2 FQNEAQ (reference sequence). The CDR3 totals 16 residues. With 0 bases removed from V and 0 bases from J, the gap between germline ends came to 11 bases. The CDR3 spells CASSLALTGLNTEAFF. The CDR3 DNA reads as TGTGCCAGCAGCTTAGCGCTAACAGGTTTGAACACTGAAGCTTTCTTT.

This clone was seen just once. This chain links TRBV7-6 with TRBJ2-7; D not resolved. The V end was cut by 2 bases, the J end by 2 bases, with 19 bases between. Germline CDR1 SGHVS, CDR2 FNYEAQ. This CDR3 is built from 17 residues. This CDR3 reads CASSLISGPNSPYEQYF. In DNA form, the CDR3 reads TGTGCCAGCAGCTTAATTTCGGGTCCGAATTCCCCCTACGAGCAGTACTTC. The complete variable domain, with remaining parts taken from reference TRBV7-6 and TRBJ2-7, reads GAGVSQSPRYKVTKRGQDVALRCDPISGHVSLYWYRQALGQGPEFLTYFNYEAQQDKSGLPNDRFSAERPEGSISTLTIQRTEQRDSAMYRCASSLISGPNSPYEQYFGPGTRLTVT.

The chain has TRBV28 and TRBJ1-5, with TRBD1 matching 12 bases. The CDR3 is 16 residues long. After removal of 3 bases from V and 7 bases from J, the junction contained 7 bases not matched to a gene. The V gene's germline CDR1 is MDHEN and CDR2 SYDVKM. This CDR3 is CASSFGTGGSNQPQHF. CDR3 coding DNA: TGTGCCAGCAGTTTTGGGACAGGGGGCTCTAACCAGCCCCAGCATTTT.

J is TRBJ2-3 and V is TRBV19, with D perhaps TRBD1 (5 bases). Trimming stripped 5 bases from V and 4 bases from J, with 10 bases between. From germline, CDR1 is LNHDA and CDR2 SQIVND (reference sequence). This CDR3 contains 13 residues. The CDR3 spells CASSETDSDTQYF. The CDR3 nucleotides read TGTGCCAGTAGTGAGACAGATTCAGATACGCAGTATTTT.

The rearrangement links TRBV24-1 to TRBJ1-6; 9 bases match TRBD1. Trimming took 3 bases from V and 7 from J; bases not matched to a gene: 9. Germline CDR1 KGHDR, CDR2 SFDVKD. This CDR3 has 17 residues. The CDR3 bases are TGTGCCACCAGTGATGGCCCCGGGACAGGGAGCAATTCACCCCTCCACTTT. The encoded protein is CATSDGPGTGSNSPLHF.

This chain connects TRBV3-1 (or the pseudogene TRBV3-2) to TRBJ2-7; 7 bases map to TRBD1. Germline V gene lookup returns CDR1 LGHDT and CDR2 YNNKEL (reference sequence). J gave up 3 bases and V 4 bases, and 12 bases lay outside the gene matches. This CDR3 region has 16 residues. The CDR3 region is CASSPIRTGTVYEQYF. The CDR3 DNA sequence: TGTGCCAGCAGCCCAATCCGGACAGGTACGGTCTACGAGCAGTACTTC.

This CDR3 reads CASSSPTGLHTF. Written as DNA, the CDR3 is TGTGCCAGCAGTTCACCTACAGGTTTACACACCTTC. The J gene is TRBJ1-2, the V gene TRBV6-5; D might be TRBD1 (5 bases). This CDR3 has 12 residues. Germline V gene lookup returns CDR1 MNHEY and CDR2 SVGAGI. Trimming took 4 bases from V and 12 from J, leaving 15 bases between them.

This clone occurred a few times. This chain links TRBV15 with TRBJ2-3, with D maybe TRBD1 (6 bases). CDR3 length equals 15 residues. Germline V CDR1 and CDR2: LNHNV, YYDKDF (reference sequence). The V gene lost 3 bases and the J gene lost 1 base, with 11 bases spanning the gap. CDR3 loop: CATSRGAGGTDTQYF. The CDR3 DNA follows: TGTGCCACCAGCAGGGGGGCAGGGGGCACAGATACGCAGTATTTT. Filled out from reference TRBV15 and TRBJ2-3, the complete variable domain reads DAMVIQNPRYQVTQFGKPVTLSCSQTLNHNVMYWYQQKSSQAPKLLFHYYDKDFNNEADTPDNFQSRRPNTSFCFLDIRSPGLGDTAMYLCATSRGAGGTDTQYFGPGTRLTVL.

In DNA, the CDR3 is TGTGCCAGCAGCAGGGACAGGGGGGCTTGGGAGCAGTACTTC. Translated, it gives CASSRDRGAWEQYF. This chain connects TRBV7-2 to TRBJ2-7, with 11 bases fitting TRBD1. Germline-derived CDR1 and CDR2 are SGHTA and FQGNSA. This CDR3 region has 14 residues. V lost 5 bases, J lost 7 bases, and 7 bases stayed unmatched. Supplemented by reference TRBV7-2 and TRBJ2-7, the full variable domain reads GAGVSQSPSNKVTEKGKDVELRCDPISGHTALYWYRQSLGQGLEFLIYFQGNSAPDKSGLPSDRFSAERTGGSVSTLTIQRTQQEDSAVYLCASSRDRGAWEQYFGPGTRLTVT.

V gene TRBV28 combines with J gene TRBJ2-2; the match to TRBD2 covers 12 bases. The CDR3 contains 18 residues. Germline-derived CDR1 and CDR2 are MDHEN and SYDVKM. V was clipped by 5 bases and J by 0 bases; unmatched bases: 7. The CDR3 DNA sequence: TGTGCCAGCAGTATCCCTGGACTAGCGGGGACGAACACCGGGGAGCTGTTTTTT. The encoded protein is CASSIPGLAGTNTGELFF.

The chain couples TRBV3-1 (or the pseudogene TRBV3-2) to TRBJ1-2; D remains ambiguous. The ends were cut back, 1 base at V and 1 base at J, with 7 bases in the middle. The germline V gene encodes CDR1 LGHDT and CDR2 YNNKEL (reference sequence). The CDR3 sequence is 14 residues long. The DNA for the CDR3 is TGTGCCAGCAGCCAAGGATTCAGTAACTATGGCTACACCTTC. Translating gives CASSQGFSNYGYTF.

The V call is TRBV5-4, the J call TRBJ2-3; D call uncertain. V gave up 4 bases and J gave up 2 bases, with 8 bases separating them. This CDR3 region has 13 residues. Germline lookup yields CDR1 SGHNT and CDR2 YYREEE (reference sequence). The CDR3 is CASSPTNTDTQYF. The CDR3 coding sequence is TGTGCCAGCAGCCCCACCAACACAGATACGCAGTATTTT.

This rearrangement joins TRBV9 to TRBJ2-1; possibly TRBD1 for D (6 bases). Between the trimmed V and J ends, which lost 4 bases and 6 bases, there was a span of 11 bases. The V gene's germline CDR1 is SGDLS and CDR2 YYNGEE. The CDR3 totals 13 residues. CDR3 nucleotides: TGTGCCAGCAGCCTCCGACAGGCCAATGAGCAGTTCTTC. Its translation is CASSLRQANEQFF. Together with reference TRBV9 and TRBJ2-1, the CDR3 gives the full variable domain: DSGVTQTPKHLITATGQRVTLRCSPRSGDLSVYWYQQSLDQGLQFLIQYYNGEERAKGNILERFSAQQFPDLHSELNLSSLELGDSALYFCASSLRQANEQFFGPGTRLTVL.

The DNA of the CDR3 is TGTGCCTGGAGCTCTAACACCCTGGGGGTGGACACTGAAGCTTTCTTT. Amino acids: CAWSSNTLGVDTEAFF. This sequence joins TRBV30 and TRBJ1-1, with a possible D match to TRBD1 (5 bases). CDR1 and CDR2 (germline): GTSNPN, SVGIG (reference sequence). This CDR3 has 16 residues. Trimming shortened V by 3 bases and J by 3 bases, and 20 bases separated the two germline ends.